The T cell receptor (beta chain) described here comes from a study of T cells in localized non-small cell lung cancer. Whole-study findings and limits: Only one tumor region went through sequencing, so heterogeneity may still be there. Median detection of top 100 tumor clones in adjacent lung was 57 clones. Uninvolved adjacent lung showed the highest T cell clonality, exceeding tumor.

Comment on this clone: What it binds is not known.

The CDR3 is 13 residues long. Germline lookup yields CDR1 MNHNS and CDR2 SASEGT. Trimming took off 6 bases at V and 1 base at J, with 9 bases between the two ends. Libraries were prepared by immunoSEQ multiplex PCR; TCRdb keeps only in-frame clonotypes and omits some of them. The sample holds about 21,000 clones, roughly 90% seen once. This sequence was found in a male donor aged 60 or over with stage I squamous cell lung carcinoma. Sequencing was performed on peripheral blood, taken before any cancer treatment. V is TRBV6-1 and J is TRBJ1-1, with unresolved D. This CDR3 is CASRPTTNTEAFF. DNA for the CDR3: TGTGCCAGCAGACCAACCACGAACACTGAAGCTTTCTTT.